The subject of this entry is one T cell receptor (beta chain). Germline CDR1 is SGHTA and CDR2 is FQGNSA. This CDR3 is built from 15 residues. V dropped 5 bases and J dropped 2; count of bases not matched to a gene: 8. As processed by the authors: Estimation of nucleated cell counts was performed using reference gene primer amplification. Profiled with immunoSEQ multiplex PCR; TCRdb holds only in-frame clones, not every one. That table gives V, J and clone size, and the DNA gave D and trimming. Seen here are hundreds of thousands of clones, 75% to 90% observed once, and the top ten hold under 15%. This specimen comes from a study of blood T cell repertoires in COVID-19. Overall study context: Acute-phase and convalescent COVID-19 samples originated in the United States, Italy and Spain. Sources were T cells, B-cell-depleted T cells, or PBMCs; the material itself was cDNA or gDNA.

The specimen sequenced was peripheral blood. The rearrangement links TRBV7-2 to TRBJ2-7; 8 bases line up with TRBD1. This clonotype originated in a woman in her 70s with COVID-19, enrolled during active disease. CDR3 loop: CASSPTLDRAYEQYF. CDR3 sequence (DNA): TGTGCCAGCAGCCCTACTTTGGACAGGGCCTACGAGCAGTACTTC.